This is a list of T cell receptor beta chains from one sample in a study of control samples from healthy donors and cancer patients. The assay was immunoSEQ multiplex PCR, and TCRdb's table has in-frame clones only and misses some. Altogether approximately 100,000 clones are present, roughly 84% being singletons, with the ten largest covering around 2.1%. Sequenced input: blood. The receptor set was obtained from a woman between 40 and 55 years old in good health. The CDR3 runs from the conserved cysteine through the conserved F or W. The D gene is left open where the match is weak. Rows give clone size only sometimes, using once, few, many, or a class for an expanded clone.

>TRBJ1-2|TRBV2|NA|NA
TGTGCCAGCAGACCACAGGGAATCGGCGCGTATGGCTACACCTTC
CASRPQGIGAYGYTF
>TRBJ2-3|TRBV14|few|NA
TGTGCCAGCAGCCAAGCAGATACGCAGTATTTT
CASSQADTQYF
>TRBJ2-2|TRBV19|NA|NA
TGTGCCAGTAGTATTGTAAACACCGGGGAGCTGTTTTTT
CASSIVNTGELFF
>TRBJ1-5|TRBV6-2/TRBV6-3|NA|NA
TGTGCCAGCAGTTCTCCGACCCGCGCCTATCAGCCCCAGCATTTT
CASSSPTRAYQPQHF
>TRBJ1-1|TRBV29-1|few|NA
TGCAGCGGGCGAGGGACTGAAGCTTTCTTT
CSGRGTEAFF
>TRBJ2-2|TRBV2|NA|TRBD1
TGTGCCAGCAGAACAGGGGCCACCGGGGAGCTGTTTTTT
CASRTGATGELFF
>TRBJ2-5|TRBV7-9|NA|TRBD1
TGTGCCAGCAGCCCAATCCGGACAGGGGAGCACAAAGAGACCCAGTACTTC
CASSPIRTGEHKETQYF
>TRBJ1-1|TRBV5-5|NA|NA
TGTGCCAGCAGCCTTGGGGCAGCAATGAACACTGAAGCTTTCTTT
CASSLGAAMNTEAFF
>TRBJ1-5|TRBV5-1|once|TRBD1
TGCGCCAGCAGCTCTGGGACAGGGGGAGGCAATCAGCCCCAGCATTTT
CASSSGTGGGNQPQHF
>TRBJ1-1|TRBV7-2|once|TRBD1
TGTGCCAGCAGCTCGTCCACAGGGGTAGGCACTGAAGCTTTCTTT
CASSSSTGVGTEAFF
>TRBJ1-1|TRBV6-5|NA|TRBD1
TGTGCCAGCAGTATACAGGGGATGAACACTGAAGCTTTCTTT
CASSIQGMNTEAFF
>TRBJ2-3|TRBV24-1|once|TRBD1
TGTGCCACCAGTGATTCGGGGACAGGAGACACAGATACGCAGTATTTT
CATSDSGTGDTDTQYF
>TRBJ1-1|TRBV3-1/TRBV3-2|NA|NA
TGTGCCAGCAGCCAAGGACTCCCGGGTTTGAACACTGAAGCTTTCTTT
CASSQGLPGLNTEAFF
>TRBJ1-1|TRBV6-6|NA|TRBD1
TGTGCCAGCAGCAACAGGGGCCAGAACACTGAAGCTTTCTTT
CASSNRGQNTEAFF
>TRBJ1-1|TRBV6-5|NA|NA
TGTGCCAGCAGTTACTCTCCCAGGTTGAGTGAAGCTTTCTTT
CASSYSPRLSEAFF
>TRBJ2-1|TRBV5-1|NA|NA
TGCGCCAGCAGCTGGGGGAGAGGGAGGCAAAACAATGAGCAGTTCTTC
CASSWGRGRQNNEQFF
>TRBJ2-7|TRBV3-1/TRBV3-2|NA|NA
TGTGCCAGCAGCCAAGATCGCCACTACGAGCAGTACTTC
CASSQDRHYEQYF
>TRBJ1-1|TRBV5-5|NA|NA
TGTGCCAGCAGCTTGTTGGTCAGGGCGAACACTGAAGCTTTCTTT
CASSLLVRANTEAFF
>TRBJ1-1|TRBV19|once|TRBD1
TGTGCCAGTAGTAAAACGACAGGGATTGTGGACACTGAAGCTTTCTTT
CASSKTTGIVDTEAFF
>TRBJ1-6|TRBV9|NA|NA
TGTGCCAGCAGCGGTGTAATCACAAAGGGGCCCCTCCACTTT
CASSGVITKGPLHF
>TRBJ2-3|TRBV7-2|NA|TRBD2
TGTGCCAGCAGCGTTAGACTAGCGGACACAGATACGCAGTATTTT
CASSVRLADTDTQYF
>TRBJ1-4|TRBV19|NA|TRBD1
TGTGCCAGTAGTGAGACAGGGGATGAAAAACTGTTTTTT
CASSETGDEKLFF
>TRBJ1-5|TRBV7-4|NA|NA
TGTGCCAGCAGCTTAAGGGCCGGCCACAATCAGCCCCAGCATTTT
CASSLRAGHNQPQHF
>TRBJ2-7|TRBV5-6|NA|NA
TGTGCCAGCAGCGTGAGGCCAGGGACCTCCCTCGAGGAGCAGTACTTC
CASSVRPGTSLEEQYF
>TRBJ2-3|TRBV10-3|NA|TRBD2
TGTGCCATCAGTGAGTCAACCCGGGAGGCAGATACGCAGTATTTT
CAISESTREADTQYF
>TRBJ2-1|TRBV5-1|few|NA
TGCGCCAGCAGCTTTTACAATGAGCAGTTCTTC
CASSFYNEQFF
>TRBJ1-2|TRBV4-3|medium-sized|TRBD1
TGCGCCAGCAGCCGAGCAGGGGGCGACTATGGCTACACCTTC
CASSRAGGDYGYTF
>TRBJ2-3|TRBV10-1|once|NA
TGCGCCAGCAGAGTTCCACGGGACCCTGGGACAGATACGCAGTATTTT
CASRVPRDPGTDTQYF
>TRBJ2-7|TRBV6-5|medium-sized|NA
TGTGCCAGCAGCCCGACGGAGTCCTACGAGCAGTACTTC
CASSPTESYEQYF
>TRBJ1-6|TRBV6-2/TRBV6-3|NA|TRBD1
TGTGCCAGCAGTTACGCAGGGGGCAATTCACCCCTCCACTTT
CASSYAGGNSPLHF
>TRBJ1-2|TRBV12-3/TRBV12-4|NA|NA
TGTGCCAGCAGTTTTGGAGGGGATGGCTACACCTTC
CASSFGGDGYTF
>TRBJ2-1|TRBV7-2|NA|NA
TGTGCCAGCAGCTTATATCAGGATGAGCAGTTCTTC
CASSLYQDEQFF
>TRBJ1-6|TRBV6-5|NA|TRBD1
TGTGCCAGCAGATCCCGGGACAGCCCTATCCGGACCCTCCACTTT
CASRSRDSPIRTLHF
>TRBJ1-1|TRBV6-5|NA|TRBD1
TGTGCCAGCCCTAGGGGACAGGGGTTTGAAGCTTTCTTT
CASPRGQGFEAFF
>TRBJ1-2|TRBV7-2|NA|NA
TGTGCCAGCAGCTGGCAAAGAGGGCAAGGGGGCTACACCTTC
CASSWQRGQGGYTF
>TRBJ1-5|TRBV7-3|NA|NA
TGTGCTTCGGGGGAAGGTCCCAATCAGCCCCAGCATTTT
CASGEGPNQPQHF
>TRBJ2-2|TRBV9|NA|TRBD2
TGTGCCAGCAGCGCCCGACTAGCGGGAAACACCGGGGAGCTGTTTTTT
CASSARLAGNTGELFF
>TRBJ2-3|TRBV30|NA|NA
TGTGCCTGGATAGGGAGAACAGATACGCAGTATTTT
CAWIGRTDTQYF
>TRBJ2-3|TRBV23-1|once|NA
TGCGCCAGCAGTCAACCATCCAGGGAAAGGGAATATACGCAGTATTTT
CASSQPSREREYTQYF
>TRBJ1-5|TRBV24-1|NA|TRBD1
TGTGCCACCAGTGATCCACTGACAGGGGATGGGCAGCCCCAGCATTTT
CATSDPLTGDGQPQHF
>TRBJ1-2|TRBV20-1|NA|TRBD1
TGCAGTGCTAGGACAGGGGCTGGCTACACCTTC
CSARTGAGYTF
>TRBJ1-1|TRBV24-1|NA|NA
TGTGCCACCAGTCCCGGGGGGGGGCAGGGTGGTTTCACTGAAGCTTTCTTT
CATSPGGGQGGFTEAFF
>TRBJ2-1|TRBV7-2|NA|NA
TGTGCCAGCAGCAGGGGGCGGGGGAGCTCCTACAATGAGCAGTTCTTC
CASSRGRGSSYNEQFF
>TRBJ1-4|TRBV27|NA|NA
TGTGCCAGCAGTCCCCGGGGCGATCGAACTAATGAAAAACTGTTTTTT
CASSPRGDRTNEKLFF
>TRBJ2-1|TRBV10-3|NA|NA
TGTGCCATCAGTGGTACAGGGGAGGATGAGCAGTTCTTC
CAISGTGEDEQFF
>TRBJ1-1|TRBV30|NA|NA
TGTGCCTGGAGTTCAGGGTTTGACACTGAAGCTTTCTTT
CAWSSGFDTEAFF
>TRBJ2-5|TRBV2|NA|NA
TGTGCCAGCAGTGACCCCAGGGGCCAAGAGACCCAGTACTTC
CASSDPRGQETQYF
>TRBJ1-1|TRBV7-2|NA|NA
TGTGCCAGCAGCTTAGCGGTCGGTAACACTGAAGCTTTCTTT
CASSLAVGNTEAFF
>TRBJ2-7|TRBV18|NA|NA
TGTGCCAGCTCACCACCGGTTTGGCGGAGTAGCTCCTACGAGCAGTACTTC
CASSPPVWRSSSYEQYF
>TRBJ2-3|TRBV2|NA|TRBD1
TGTGCCAGCAGGACAGGGTTTTTGGATACGCAGTATTTT
CASRTGFLDTQYF
>TRBJ2-2|TRBV7-6|NA|TRBD2
TGTGCCAGCAGCTTAGGAATTCCGGGACTAGCGGGGGTCAACACCGGGGAGCTGTTTTTT
CASSLGIPGLAGVNTGELFF
>TRBJ1-2|TRBV5-4|NA|NA
TGTGCCAGCAGCCCGCCTGGGGGGGCAGACTATGGCTACACCTTC
CASSPPGGADYGYTF
>TRBJ2-7|TRBV25-1|once|NA
TGTGCCAGCAGACAGGGTTACGAGCAGTACTTC
CASRQGYEQYF